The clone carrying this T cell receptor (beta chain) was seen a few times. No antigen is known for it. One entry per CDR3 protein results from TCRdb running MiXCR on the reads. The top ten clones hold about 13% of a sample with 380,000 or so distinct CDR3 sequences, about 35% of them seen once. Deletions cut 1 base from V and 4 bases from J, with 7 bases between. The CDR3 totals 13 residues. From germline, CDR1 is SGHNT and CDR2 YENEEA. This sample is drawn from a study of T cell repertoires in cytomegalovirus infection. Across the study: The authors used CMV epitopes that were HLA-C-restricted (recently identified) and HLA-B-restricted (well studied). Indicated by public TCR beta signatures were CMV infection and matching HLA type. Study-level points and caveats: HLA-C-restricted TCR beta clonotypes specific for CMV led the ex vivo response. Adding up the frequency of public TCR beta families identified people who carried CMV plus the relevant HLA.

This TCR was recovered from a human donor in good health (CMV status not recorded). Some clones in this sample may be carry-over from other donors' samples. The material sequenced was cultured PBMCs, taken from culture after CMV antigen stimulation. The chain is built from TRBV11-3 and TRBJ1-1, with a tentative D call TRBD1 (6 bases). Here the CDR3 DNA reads TGTGCCAGCAGCTTAGCACAGGGCACTGAAGCTTTCTTT. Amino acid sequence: CASSLAQGTEAFF.